Many counts were recorded for the clone carrying this T cell receptor (beta chain). The sample originates from a study of Graves' ophthalmopathy and Graves' hyperthyroidism. Germline V gene data show CDR1 as LGHNT and CDR2 as FRNRAP. V was pared by 3 bases and J by 6 bases, with 19 bases of the junction left unmatched. The CDR3 sequence is 19 residues long. Ophthalmopathy-affected donors exhibited moderate-to-severe activity, CAS ≥3, NOSPECS ≥4, and duration under 3 months. Amplification from RNA transcripts yielded the TCR beta CDR3 regions. An opening RT-PCR round employed HTBI primers and preceded a second-round multiplex PCR. TCRdb analysed the multiplex PCR reads with MiXCR anew, one entry per CDR3 protein. This table has approximately 210,000 distinct CDR3 sequences, about 32% appearing once.

The chain has TRBV12-5 and TRBJ1-5; 8 bases align to TRBD1. Sequencing input: peripheral blood. The clonotype was recovered from a man in his forties or fifties with Graves' ophthalmopathy. The CDR3 loop is CASGFAEPGTGEGGQPQHF. In DNA, the CDR3 is TGTGCTAGTGGTTTTGCCGAACCCGGGACAGGTGAGGGGGGTCAGCCCCAGCATTTT.